This TCR beta chain was documented in a study of T cells in women clearing cervical HPV infection. Using immunoSEQ multiplex PCR, the repertoire was profiled, and TCRdb retains in-frame clones only, with some absent. The listing records approximately 30,000 clones. A remark on this clone: The read terminates 3 residues ahead of where the CDR3 ends, so the germline J gene completes it.

The CDR3 is 14 residues long. In germline, CDR1 is SGHKS, CDR2 YYEKEE (reference sequence). The J segment lost 4 bases and the V segment lost 2 bases, leaving 3 bases of the junction unmatched. The specimen was blood buffy coat. The chain employs TRBV5-5 and TRBJ1-5; 7 bases are a match to TRBD1. The clonotype was recovered from a woman aged 18-70 years with a cervical HPV16 infection that either progressed to CIN3+ or cleared (not recorded which). The CDR3 reads CASSFDRANQPQHF. The part of the CDR3 DNA that was read is TGTGCCAGCAGCTTCGACAGGGCTAATCAGCCC.